This T cell receptor beta chain was captured in a study of T cells in Graves' hyperthyroidism and ophthalmopathy. Template material for amplifying TCR beta CDR3 regions consisted of RNA transcripts. Primed by the HTBI set, a first-round RT-PCR was run on the TCR CDR3. Via MiXCR, TCRdb re-called the multiplex PCR reads, giving one row per CDR3 protein. This repertoire shows about 640,000 distinct CDR3 sequences, less than 25% found once; its top ten account for under 35%. Fresh 10 ml peripheral blood yielded PBMCs. This clonotype was seen at least ten times. Germline V gene sequence: CDR1 LGHDT, CDR2 YNNKEL (reference sequence). This CDR3 has 12 amino acids. V shed 4 bases and J shed 9 bases, with 12 bases lying between them.

The specimen was blood. This TCR was sampled from a man younger than 40 with Graves' ophthalmopathy. The V gene is TRBV3-1, the J gene TRBJ1-1; D uncertain. Here the CDR3 DNA reads TGTGCCAGCAGCCCCTCGGAGGGAAAAGCTTTCTTT. Protein sequence: CASSPSEGKAFF.